The 18 T cell receptor beta chains listed next were all sequenced from one sample in a study of cytomegalovirus exposure and HLA in healthy donors. PCR was performed using 60 Vbeta and 13 Jbeta primers. The data were produced by immunoSEQ multiplex PCR, yet TCRdb's version contains in-frame clones alone and is incomplete. The sample lists about 110,000 clones, around four fifths occurring once. The specimen sequenced was PBMCs. The receptors here all came from a woman aged 45-65 years in good health and CMV-seropositive.

The chain carries TRBV7-9 and TRBJ2-7; tentatively, D is TRBD1 (6 bases). Germline V gene lookup returns CDR1 SEHNR and CDR2 FQNEAQ (reference sequence). The V end lost 5 bases, the J end lost 3 bases, and 14 bases lay between the germline ends. CDR3 length equals 14 residues. This CDR3 reads CASSPWVTGYEQYF. The CDR3 nucleotides are TGTGCCAGCAGCCCGTGGGTGACAGGCTACGAGCAGTACTTC.

The CDR3 loop reads CAFPPGGDSGNTIYF. The CDR3 nucleotides are TGTGCCTTTCCCCCGGGAGGGGACTCTGGAAACACCATATATTTT. The chain carries TRBV30 and TRBJ1-3; TRBD1 might be the D (5 bases). The CDR3 has 15 amino acids. Trimming removed 7 bases from V and 0 bases from J, with 16 bases in between. The germline gives CDR1 GTSNPN, CDR2 SVGIG (reference sequence). Combining the CDR3 with reference TRBV30 and TRBJ1-3 gives the whole variable domain SQTIHQWPATLVQPVGSPLSLECTVEGTSNPNLYWYRQAAGRGLQLLFYSVGIGQISSEVPQNLSASRPQDRQFILSSKKLLLSDSGFYLCAFPPGGDSGNTIYFGEGSWLTVV.

The rearrangement joins TRBV18 to TRBJ2-7; unclear D gene. The germline V and J ends were trimmed by 3 bases and 0 bases, with 9 bases remaining between them. From germline, CDR1 is KGHSH and CDR2 LQKENI. The CDR3 has 14 amino acids. Written as DNA, the CDR3 is TGTGCCAGCTCACCGGGCACAACCTCCTACGAGCAGTACTTC. Its translation: CASSPGTTSYEQYF.

The chain joins TRBV9 to TRBJ2-1; D gene uncertain. The CDR3 extends over 15 amino acids. V lost 0 bases to trimming and J lost 9 bases, with 16 bases between them. Germline CDR1 is SGDLS and CDR2 is YYNGEE. CDR3 nucleotide sequence: TGTGCCAGCAGCGTAGATCCCAGTGTGTCAGGTGAGCAGTTCTTC. Its protein is CASSVDPSVSGEQFF. Full variable domain (missing parts from reference TRBV9 and TRBJ2-1): DSGVTQTPKHLITATGQRVTLRCSPRSGDLSVYWYQQSLDQGLQFLIQYYNGEERAKGNILERFSAQQFPDLHSELNLSSLELGDSALYFCASSVDPSVSGEQFFGPGTRLTVL.

The chain joins TRBV5-5 to TRBJ1-2, with 7 positions matching TRBD1. The CDR3 is 13 residues long. Germline lookup yields CDR1 SGHKS and CDR2 YYEKEE (reference sequence). Trimming removed 4 bases from V and 6 bases from J; junction bases left unmatched: 6. Written as DNA, the CDR3 is TGTGCCAGCAGCCGGGGACAGAGTAATGGCTACACCTTC. It is translated as CASSRGQSNGYTF.

This chain links TRBV15 with TRBJ1-1; 8 bases line up with TRBD1. V lost 1 base and J lost 0; bases outside the gene matches: 7. CDR3 size: 17 residues. In germline, CDR1 is LNHNV, CDR2 YYDKDF (reference sequence). This CDR3 reads CATSRGDRYSMNTEAFF. The DNA of the CDR3 is TGTGCCACCAGCAGAGGGGACAGGTACTCAATGAACACTGAAGCTTTCTTT.

The rearrangement uses TRBV18 and TRBJ1-5, with D perhaps TRBD1 (5 bases). The CDR3 spans 15 residues. V dropped 3 bases and J dropped 1 base, with 10 bases sitting between them. The V gene's germline CDR1 is KGHSH and CDR2 LQKENI. CDR3 DNA: TGTGCCAGCTCACCGAACAGGAACAGCAATCAGCCCCAGCATTTT. It encodes CASSPNRNSNQPQHF.

This clone was recorded only once. This sample includes further DNA sequences coding for the same CDR3. This chain connects TRBV9 to TRBJ2-3, with D maybe TRBD1 (5 bases). The CDR3 consists of 14 residues. Germline CDR1 reads SGDLS; CDR2 reads YYNGEE. Between the trimmed V and J ends, which lost 5 bases and 2 bases, there was a span of 12 bases. The DNA for the CDR3 is TGTGCCAGCAGTGTACTGGACAACACAGATACGCAGTATTTT. It specifies CASSVLDNTDTQYF.

This clone has only a few counts. The chain is built from TRBV15 and TRBJ2-3, with TRBD2 matching over 11 bases. The length of the CDR3 is 15 residues. V was clipped by 0 bases and J by 6 bases; unmatched bases: 2. Germline CDR1 reads LNHNV; CDR2 reads YYDKDF (reference sequence). The CDR3 DNA reads TGTGCCACCAGCAGAGACGGGACTAGCGGCGATACGCAGTATTTT. This encodes CATSRDGTSGDTQYF.

This clone was counted between two and nine times. The CDR3 DNA sequence: TGTGCCAGCAGCTTCAGGACTAGCGGGGGCCTCCCCAGGGAGTTCTTC. Encoded protein: CASSFRTSGGLPREFF. The chain is built from TRBV12-1 and TRBJ2-1; the D call in the table, TRBD2, was not verified against the DNA. TRBV12-1 is noted as a pseudogene. The CDR3 is 16 amino acids.

Comments on this clone: A junction boundary mismatches the germline segment, possibly from a read error. This chain joins TRBV19 and TRBJ2-4, with a possible D match to TRBD2 (6 bases). In germline, CDR1 is LNHDA, CDR2 SQIVND (reference sequence). CDR3 length: 14 residues. CDR3: CASSPTSWGNSQYF. The CDR3 DNA reads TGTGCCAGTAGTCCAACTAGCTGGGGTAACAGTCAGTACTTC.

The genes are TRBV7-6 and TRBJ2-7; D possibly corresponds to TRBD2 (6 bases). Trimming cost V 3 bases and J 7 bases, with 16 bases left between them. The germline gives CDR1 SGHVS, CDR2 FNYEAQ. CDR3 length: 14 residues. The CDR3 DNA reads as TGTGCCAGCAGCTTGGTGGAGGGCCTGGAAGAGCAGTACTTC. This sequence encodes CASSLVEGLEEQYF.

The table lists this clone with a few counts. The V gene is TRBV7-9, the J gene TRBJ2-1, with D possibly being TRBD1 (5 bases). V was clipped by 1 base and J by 2 bases, with 6 bases between them. The germline CDR1 and CDR2 sequences are SEHNR and FQNEAQ (reference sequence). The CDR3 runs to 14 residues. The CDR3 DNA reads TGTGCCAGCAGCTTAGGGACAACCTACAATGAGCAGTTCTTC. Translation: CASSLGTTYNEQFF.

The chain recombines TRBV10-3 with TRBJ2-7; D gene uncertain. The V gene lost 4 bases and the J gene lost 5 bases, with 6 bases spanning the gap. This CDR3 comprises 11 residues. Germline V gene lookup returns CDR1 ENHRY and CDR2 SYGVKD. The CDR3 bases are TGTGCCATCAGTGGCAGCGACGAGCAGTACTTC. This codes for CAISGSDEQYF.

The chain joins TRBV9 to TRBJ1-6, with TRBD1 as a possible D gene (5 bases). In germline, CDR1 is SGDLS, CDR2 YYNGEE. The germline V and J ends were trimmed by 1 base and 7 bases, with 9 bases remaining between them. This CDR3 region has 14 residues. In DNA form, the CDR3 reads TGTGCCAGCAGCGTATCACAGGTGAATTCACCCCTCCACTTT. This translates into CASSVSQVNSPLHF.

The V and J genes are TRBV2 and TRBJ2-7; the match to TRBD1 covers 7 bases. This CDR3 region has 15 residues. Trimming cost V 6 bases and J 0 bases; bases outside gene matches: 8. Looked up from germline, CDR1 is SNHLY and CDR2 is FYNNEI. The CDR3 region is CASRPNRDSSYEQYF. CDR3 nucleotide sequence: TGTGCCAGCAGACCAAACCGGGACAGCTCCTACGAGCAGTACTTC.

The chain couples TRBV11-1 to TRBJ1-5; D ambiguous. V dropped 1 base and J dropped 1 base, with 8 bases sitting between them. Germline CDR1 reads SGHAT; CDR2 reads FQDESV (reference sequence). The CDR3 runs to 15 residues. CDR3 bases: TGTGCCAGCAGCTTAGGGCGGGGAAGCAATCAGCCCCAGCATTTT. This translates into CASSLGRGSNQPQHF. Variable domain in full (rest from reference TRBV11-1 and TRBJ1-5): EAEVAQSPRYKITEKSQAVAFWCDPISGHATLYWYRQILGQGPELLVQFQDESVVDDSQLPKDRFSAERLKGVDSTLKIQPAELGDSAMYLCASSLGRGSNQPQHFGDGTRLSIL.

This clone was recorded once. This chain joins TRBV6-5 and TRBJ2-7; 9 bases match TRBD1. Germline CDR1 is MNHEY and CDR2 is SVGAGI. V was pared by 6 bases and J by 6 bases, with 6 bases of the junction left unmatched. CDR3 length: 13 amino acids. The CDR3: CASRPGTGLEQYF. Here the CDR3 DNA reads TGTGCCAGCAGGCCCGGGACAGGGCTCGAGCAGTACTTC.